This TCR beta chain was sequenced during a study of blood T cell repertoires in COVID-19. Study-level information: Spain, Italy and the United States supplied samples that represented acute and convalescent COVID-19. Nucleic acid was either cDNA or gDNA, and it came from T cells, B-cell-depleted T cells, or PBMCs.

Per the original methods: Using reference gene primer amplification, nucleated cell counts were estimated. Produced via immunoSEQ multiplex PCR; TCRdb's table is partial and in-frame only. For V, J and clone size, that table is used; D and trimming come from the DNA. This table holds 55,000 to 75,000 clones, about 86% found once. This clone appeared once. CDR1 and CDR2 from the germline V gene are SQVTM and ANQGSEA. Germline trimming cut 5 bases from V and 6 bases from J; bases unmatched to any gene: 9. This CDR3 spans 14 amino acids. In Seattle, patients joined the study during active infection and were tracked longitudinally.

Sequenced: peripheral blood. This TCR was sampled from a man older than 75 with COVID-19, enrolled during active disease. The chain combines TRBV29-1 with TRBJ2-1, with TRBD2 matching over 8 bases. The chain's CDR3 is CSVRAGGGGNEQFF. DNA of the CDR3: TGCAGCGTTCGAGCCGGGGGGGGAGGCAATGAGCAGTTCTTC.